A selection of T cell receptor beta chains follows, all from one sample in a study of OX40 agonist ivuxolimab in advanced cancers. The data were produced by immunoSEQ multiplex PCR, yet TCRdb's version contains in-frame clones alone and is incomplete. The data contain around 95,000 clones, roughly 93% of them seen just once; the ten biggest clones take up 0.2% to 0.3%. The sequencing here drew on CD4+ or CD8+ T cells sorted from blood, taken in a trial of the OX40 agonist ivuxolimab. The receptors derive from an adult with an advanced solid tumor such as melanoma, head and neck, liver or kidney cancer. The CDR3 runs from the conserved cysteine through the conserved F or W. D genes are given only for firm matches. Size tells how often a clone was seen (once, few, many) or the class of an expanded clone, and some rows leave it out.

v_gene	abundance	d_gene	j_gene	CDR3nt	CDR3aa
TRBV4-3	-	-	TRBJ2-3	TGCGCCAGCAGCCAAGATTGGGGGGGCACAGATACGCAGTATTTT	CASSQDWGGTDTQYF
TRBV11-2	-	-	TRBJ2-2	TGTGCCAGCAGCTTGGCCGTTTCAGATTACACCGGGGAGCTGTTTTTT	CASSLAVSDYTGELFF
TRBV5-1	-	TRBD1	TRBJ2-5	TGCGCCAGCAGCTCAAACCTACAGGGGAAGACCCAGTACTTC	CASSSNLQGKTQYF
TRBV30	once	-	TRBJ1-6	TGTGCCTGGAGTCGACCGGGATACCATAATTCACCCCTCCACTTT	CAWSRPGYHNSPLHF
TRBV9	-	-	TRBJ1-2	TGTGCCAGCAGCGTAGCTGCGGGAGGGGGCTATGGCTACACCTTC	CASSVAAGGGYGYTF
TRBV28	-	-	TRBJ1-2	TGTGCCAGCAGTTTGGAGGGCGTCCTATATGGCTACACCTTC	CASSLEGVLYGYTF
TRBV7-2	-	-	TRBJ1-2	TGTGCCAGCAGCGTTCAAGGGCCCCCTATCTATGGCTACACCTTC	CASSVQGPPIYGYTF
TRBV9	-	-	TRBJ1-6	TGTGCCAGCAGCGTAGGCGGGGATTCACCCCTCCACTTT	CASSVGGDSPLHF
TRBV5-1	-	-	TRBJ2-7	TGCGCCAGCAGCCCAGGACCCGGGGCCTACGAGCAGTACTTC	CASSPGPGAYEQYF
TRBV19	-	-	TRBJ1-4	TGTGCCAGTAGTATAGGGTTATCGACAGATTCAACTAATGAAAAACTGTTTTTT	CASSIGLSTDSTNEKLFF